This TCR beta chain was profiled in a study of blood T cell repertoires in COVID-19. Study-wide context: Material from acute and convalescent COVID-19 was sourced from the United States, Italy and Spain. T cells, B-cell-depleted T cells, or PBMCs supplied cDNA or gDNA.

TCRdb's copy holds only in-frame clones and misses some; the assay was immunoSEQ multiplex PCR. The sample shows fewer than 300,000 clones, over 75% of them seen only once. Germline values: CDR1 LGHDT, CDR2 YNNKEL (reference sequence). The CDR3 runs to 14 residues. Trimming at V came to 4 bases and at J to 6 bases, leaving 9 bases not matched to a gene. This rearrangement joins TRBV3-1 (or the pseudogene TRBV3-2) to TRBJ2-7; 7 bases fit TRBD1. This receptor was taken from a woman aged 45-65 years with acute or convalescent COVID-19. Sample: peripheral blood. CDR3 in DNA: TGTGCCAGCAGCCCCCCGGGACAGTCTGGCGAGCAGTACTTC. This codes for CASSPPGQSGEQYF.